The next 23 T cell receptor beta chains were all read from a single sample in a study of regulatory T cells in long-lasting Graves disease (dated by TCRdb to the early 2020s). Taken with the paper, the label for time point translates to: newly diagnosed GD, antithyroid drugs for less than 3 months. For both TCR sequencing and RNA sequencing, RNA was extracted from PBMCs using TRIzol. Libraries were built with multiplex PCR. Sequencing took place on an Illumina HiSeq 4000. To build TCR beta libraries, CDR3 regions were amplified by Arm-PCR using iRepertoire HTBI primers. TCRdb reran the public reads through fastp at Q25 and MiXCR, keeping productive beta chains. CDR3 protein sequences are deduplicated, and each keeps its most common genes and DNA. The sample table holds hundreds of thousands of distinct CDR3 sequences, of which 13% were seen once. Jointly, the top ten make up 10% of the sample. This sample also belongs to another study, concerning T cells in Graves' hyperthyroidism and ophthalmopathy.

The material sequenced was peripheral blood mononuclear cells (PBMCs), taken at new diagnosis, from a patient treated with antithyroid drugs. The origin of the receptors is a man aged 30 to 45 with Graves disease. Donor details come from another sample of the same person, matched by shared clones.

This clonotype was found many times. The chain links TRBV7-2 to TRBJ2-2, with D perhaps assigned TRBD1 or TRBD2 (5 bases each). V lost 6 bases and J 2 bases, leaving 10 bases between the germline ends. This CDR3 is built from 14 residues. Germline V CDR1 and CDR2: SGHTA, FQGNSA. The CDR3 region has the DNA TGTGCCAGCAGTTTGGGGACCAACACCGGGGAGCTGTTTTTT. As protein: CASSLGTNTGELFF.

With respect to this clonotype: This could be a read error, since a much larger clone is one nucleotide away. V and J are TRBV28 and TRBJ1-2; D perhaps matches TRBD1 (5 bases). Germline assignment: CDR1 MDHEN and CDR2 SYDVKM. This CDR3 contains 13 residues. The V and J ends lost 7 bases and 4 bases respectively, with 13 bases between them. Here the CDR3 DNA reads TGTGCCAGCACCTCCGACAGCGTCTATGGCTACACCTTC. This encodes CASTSDSVYGYTF.

The chain is built from TRBV11-2 and TRBJ2-7, with D tentatively TRBD2 (7 bases). The germline gives CDR1 SGHAT, CDR2 FQNNGV. The V end was cut by 0 bases, the J end by 3 bases, with 21 bases between. The CDR3 extends over 18 amino acids. The DNA for the CDR3 is TGTGCCAGCAGCTTAGAGGCCCCACGGGGGGCTAGCTACTACGAGCAGTACTTC. This codes for CASSLEAPRGASYYEQYF.

Ten or more counts support this clonotype. The rearrangement uses TRBV10-3 and TRBJ1-6, with D maybe TRBD1 (5 bases). In germline, CDR1 is ENHRY, CDR2 SYGVKD. This CDR3 is built from 11 residues. Written as DNA, the CDR3 is TGTGCAGCAGGGAACAATTCACCCCTCCACTTT. This gives the protein CAAGNNSPLHF.

The genes are TRBV20-1 and TRBJ1-5; possibly TRBD1 for D (6 bases). The ends were cut back, 4 bases at V and 2 bases at J, with 9 bases in the middle. This CDR3 comprises 13 residues. Germline loops: CDR1 DFQATT, CDR2 SNEGSKA (reference sequence). For the CDR3, the DNA is TGCAGTGCTAAGAACAGGGGCAATCAGCCCCAGCATTTT. This encodes CSAKNRGNQPQHF.

This clonotype was found many times. V and J are TRBV12-3 or TRBV12-4 and TRBJ2-1; 12 bases line up with TRBD1. V lost 6 bases to trimming and J lost 9 bases; unmatched junction nucleotides: 9. The CDR3 has 15 amino acids. The CDR3 DNA follows: TGTGCCAGCAGGCCCGGGACAGGGGGCAGGGGTGAGCAGTTCTTC. It specifies CASRPGTGGRGEQFF.

This clonotype has just a few counts. V usage is TRBV29-1 and J usage is TRBJ2-2, with D perhaps matching TRBD1 (5 bases). From germline, CDR1 is SQVTM and CDR2 ANQGSEA. The CDR3 loop spans 15 amino acids. Trimming took off 6 bases at V and 3 bases at J, with 17 bases between the two ends. In DNA, the CDR3 is TGCAGCGTAATACAGGCGACGGTTGACACCGGGGAGCTGTTTTTT. Translation gives CSVIQATVDTGELFF.

Ten or more counts support this clonotype. CDR3 DNA: TGTGCCAGCAGTCTTTCCTCAGGCGGGCAGGTAGCCAAAAACATTCAGTACTTC. Protein product: CASSLSSGGQVAKNIQYF. V gene TRBV28 combines with J gene TRBJ2-4, with D perhaps TRBD2 (5 bases). The germline V gene has CDR1 MDHEN and CDR2 SYDVKM. Trimming left V 5 bases short and J 0 bases short, with 20 bases between. The length of the CDR3 is 18 residues.

This clonotype was recorded many times. The chain joins TRBV7-9 to TRBJ2-1, with 9 bases identical to TRBD2. V gave up 5 bases and J gave up 4 bases; unmatched junction bases: 9. The CDR3 loop spans 16 amino acids. CDR1 SEHNR and CDR2 FQNEAQ come from the germline V gene (reference sequence). In DNA, the CDR3 is TGTGCCAGCAGCCCCCCGACTAGCGGTCGATACAATGAGCAGTTCTTC. Translated: CASSPPTSGRYNEQFF. Full variable domain (missing parts from reference TRBV7-9 and TRBJ2-1): DTGVSQNPRHKITKRGQNVTFRCDPISEHNRLYWYRQTLGQGPEFLTYFQNEAQLEKSRLLSDRFSAERPKGSFSTLEIQRTEQGDSAMYLCASSPPTSGRYNEQFFGPGTRLTVL.

This clonotype was found many times. The V gene is TRBV11-2, the J gene TRBJ2-7; TRBD2 aligns across 12 bases. V lost 5 bases and J lost 2; bases outside the gene matches: 7. The CDR3 loop spans 16 amino acids. Germline V gene sequence: CDR1 SGHAT, CDR2 FQNNGV. The CDR3 reads CASSIGLAGNTYEQYF. The CDR3 DNA sequence: TGTGCCAGCAGCATTGGACTAGCGGGGAATACCTACGAGCAGTACTTC.

On this clonotype itself: This may come from a read error, since a much larger clone is one base off. This chain joins TRBV20-1 and TRBJ1-2; D gene uncertain. The CDR3 is 13 amino acids. Looked up from germline, CDR1 is DFQATT and CDR2 is SNEGSKA (reference sequence). The CDR3 loop reads CSTREATNYGYTF. The DNA of the CDR3 is TGCAGTACTAGAGAGGCGACTAACTATGGCTACACCTTC.

Ten or more counts support this clonotype. The chain recombines TRBV27 with TRBJ2-7; D uncertain. Trimming took 3 bases from V and 2 from J, leaving 14 bases between them. The CDR3 is 15 amino acids. Germline loops: CDR1 MNHEY, CDR2 SMNVEV (reference sequence). CDR3: CASSFGSPRAYEQYF. CDR3 in DNA: TGTGCCAGCAGTTTTGGGTCCCCACGGGCCTACGAGCAGTACTTC.

This clonotype occurred a few times. The gene calls are TRBV7-8 and TRBJ2-1, with TRBD1 matching 7 bases. CDR1 is SGHVS and CDR2 is FQNEAQ in the germline V gene. The CDR3 loop spans 16 amino acids. V trimming: 5 bases; J trimming: 1 base; junction bases outside the gene matches: 8. The CDR3 reads CASSPTRTGSYNEQFF. CDR3 in DNA: TGTGCCAGCAGCCCTACCAGGACAGGTTCCTACAATGAGCAGTTCTTC. The full variable domain, rest sourced from reference TRBV7-8 and TRBJ2-1, is GAGVSQSPRYKVAKRGQDVALRCDPISGHVSLFWYQQALGQGPEFLTYFQNEAQLDKSGLPSDRFFAERPEGSVSTLKIQRTQQEDSAVYLCASSPTRTGSYNEQFFGPGTRLTVL.

This clonotype was seen ten or more times. The J gene is TRBJ2-1, the V gene TRBV28; 9 positions agree with TRBD2. Germline CDR1 reads MDHEN; CDR2 reads SYDVKM. This CDR3 contains 15 residues. V shed 1 base and J 7 bases; nucleotides not matched to a gene: 5. CDR3 DNA sequence: TGTGCCAGCAGTTTATTTGAAGCGGGAGGAAATGAGCAGTTCTTC. This translates into CASSLFEAGGNEQFF.

This clonotype has a count of ten or more. An end of the junction does not agree with germline; a read error may underlie this. The CDR3 DNA reads TGCGCCAGCAGCTTGGGTGTTACCTACGAGCAGTACTTC. Translation gives CASSLGVTYEQYF. The genes are TRBV7-9 and TRBJ2-7; D remains ambiguous. The germline gives CDR1 SEHNR, CDR2 FQNEAQ (reference sequence). This CDR3 spans 13 amino acids.

With regard to this clonotype: Given a much more abundant clone one base away, this may be a read error. This sequence joins TRBV6-2 or TRBV6-3 and TRBJ1-5; D remains unclear. CDR1 and CDR2 (germline): MNHEY, SVGEGT. This CDR3 is 15 amino acids long. The CDR3 coding sequence is TGTGCCGGCAGGCTGGCTGGTAATAGCAATCAGCCCCAGCATTTT. This codes for CAGRLAGNSNQPQHF.

This clonotype was found a few times. The rearrangement joins TRBV5-1 to TRBJ2-7, with D possibly matching TRBD2 (6 bases). The CDR3 covers 13 residues. Germline assignment: CDR1 SGHRS and CDR2 YFSETQ. Trimming left V 0 bases short and J 4 bases short, with 8 bases between. DNA of the CDR3: TGCGCCAGCAGCTTGGGGCGGGAATACGAGCAGTACTTC. Translation: CASSLGREYEQYF.

The chain combines TRBV28 with TRBJ2-4, with TRBD2 as a possible D gene (6 bases). Trimming pared 2 bases from V and 0 bases from J, leaving 17 bases between. CDR3 length: 18 amino acids. The germline CDR1 and CDR2 sequences are MDHEN and SYDVKM. CDR3 nucleotide sequence: TGTGCCAGCAGTTTACCGCCACTAGCTGAACTAGCCAAAAACATTCAGTACTTC. Encoded protein: CASSLPPLAELAKNIQYF.

The J gene is TRBJ2-7, the V gene TRBV13; TRBD2 aligns across 11 bases. CDR1 and CDR2 from the germline V gene are PRHDT and FYEKMQ (reference sequence). The CDR3 is 17 amino acids. With V trimmed by 4 bases and J by 3 bases, 11 bases remained unmatched. The CDR3 is CASSSILAGESRYEQYF. The CDR3 DNA follows: TGTGCCAGCAGCTCAATACTAGCGGGAGAATCCCGCTACGAGCAGTACTTC.

The sample holds one count of this clonotype. The chain joins TRBV27 to TRBJ1-1; tentative D call: TRBD1 (5 bases). Germline V lookup: CDR1 MNHEY, CDR2 SMNVEV (reference sequence). Deletions cut 3 bases from V and 4 bases from J, with 12 bases between. The CDR3 length is 14 residues. CDR3 bases: TGTGCCAGCAGTTTTTCCCCAGGGAGCACTGAAGCTTTCTTT. The encoded protein is CASSFSPGSTEAFF.

This clonotype was seen ten or more times. This chain joins TRBV12-3 or TRBV12-4 and TRBJ2-1; tentative D call: TRBD2 (6 bases). Between the trimmed V and J ends, which lost 6 bases and 3 bases, there was a span of 12 bases. The CDR3 is 14 amino acids. In nucleotides, the CDR3 is TGTGCCAGCAGCCTAAGCGGGTTCTACAATGAGCAGTTCTTC. It specifies CASSLSGFYNEQFF.

This clonotype was counted at least ten times. This sequence joins TRBV6-1 and TRBJ2-2, with TRBD2 as a possible D gene (5 bases). V gave up 5 bases and J gave up 4 bases, with 8 bases separating them. From germline, CDR1 is MNHNS and CDR2 SASEGT. The CDR3 length is 13 residues. The CDR3 nucleotides read TGTGCCAGCAGTAAGCGGATCACCGGGGAGCTGTTTTTT. Protein sequence: CASSKRITGELFF.

The genes are TRBV2 and TRBJ2-7; weak D call: TRBD2 (6 bases). CDR3 length: 13 residues. CDR1 is SNHLY and CDR2 is FYNNEI in the germline V gene. Deletions cut 3 bases from V and 5 bases from J, with 11 bases between. The CDR3 loop is CASSDGGVDEQYF. The CDR3 region has the DNA TGTGCCAGCAGTGACGGGGGAGTGGACGAGCAGTACTTC.